This T cell receptor (beta chain) was sequenced for a study of shared T cell receptors in the human thymus. Per the germline V gene, CDR1 is LNHNV and CDR2 is YYDKDF (reference sequence). Trimming shortened V by 3 bases and J by 3 bases, and 12 bases separated the two germline ends. This CDR3 is built from 15 residues. The data were produced by immunoSEQ multiplex PCR, yet TCRdb's version contains in-frame clones alone and is incomplete. The sample holds roughly 500,000 clones, about 84% seen once. The same sample was also used in a study of human thymus T cells. That work adds: Blood and thymic repertoires both appeared biased in V and J gene usage. Related research examined unrelated individuals and reported that their thymic repertoires overlapped highly.

The genes are TRBV15 and TRBJ1-5; possibly TRBD1 for D (5 bases). The sample consisted of thymocytes. This clonotype was obtained from a boy under three years old with a congenital heart defect. The CDR3 sequence: CATSRGRQTNQPQHF. CDR3 nucleotides: TGTGCCACCAGCAGGGGCCGACAGACCAATCAGCCCCAGCATTTT.